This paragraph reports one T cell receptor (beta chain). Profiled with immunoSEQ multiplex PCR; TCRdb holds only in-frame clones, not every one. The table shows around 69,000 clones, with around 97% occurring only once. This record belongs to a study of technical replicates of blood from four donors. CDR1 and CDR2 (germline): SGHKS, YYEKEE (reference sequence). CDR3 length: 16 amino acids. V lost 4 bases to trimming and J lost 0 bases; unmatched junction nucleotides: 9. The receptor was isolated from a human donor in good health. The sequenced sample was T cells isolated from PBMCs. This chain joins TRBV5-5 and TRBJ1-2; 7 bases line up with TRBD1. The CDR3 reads CASSPRRDSANYGYTF. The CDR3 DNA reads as TGTGCCAGCAGCCCCCGACGGGACAGCGCTAACTATGGCTACACCTTC.